These T cell receptor beta chains were read from a single sample in a study of shared clonotypes between healthy human individuals. The repertoire was sequenced with immunoSEQ multiplex PCR; TCRdb's copy has only in-frame clones and lacks some. In the table there are around 610,000 clones, 95% to 96% of which are singletons. The sample taken for sequencing was naive CD8+ T cells sorted from blood. These receptors were taken from a woman aged 25-40 years in good health. CDR3s include the opening cysteine and the closing phenylalanine or tryptophan. The order of the fields is clone size, D gene, V gene, J gene, CDR3 protein, CDR3 DNA. The D gene is left open where the match is weak. Expanded clones are given a class, and other clones once, few, many or no size at all.

clone_size: .; d_call: .; v_call: TRBV7-6; j_call: TRBJ1-5; cdr3_aa: CASSPGGGNQPQHF; cdr3_nt: TGTGCCAGCAGCCCCGGAGGAGGCAATCAGCCCCAGCATTTT
clone_size: .; d_call: TRBD2; v_call: TRBV4-1; j_call: TRBJ2-5; cdr3_aa: CASSLAGVGQETQYF; cdr3_nt: TGCGCCAGCAGCCTAGCGGGAGTAGGGCAAGAGACCCAGTACTTC
clone_size: .; d_call: .; v_call: TRBV13; j_call: TRBJ2-2; cdr3_aa: CASSLYWRDTGELFF; cdr3_nt: TGTGCCAGCAGCTTATACTGGAGGGACACCGGGGAGCTGTTTTTT
clone_size: .; d_call: .; v_call: TRBV29-1; j_call: TRBJ2-7; cdr3_aa: CSVEGGLPYEQYF; cdr3_nt: TGCAGCGTTGAAGGAGGGCTCCCCTACGAGCAGTACTTC
clone_size: .; d_call: .; v_call: TRBV2; j_call: TRBJ1-5; cdr3_aa: CASSAGAYNQPQHF; cdr3_nt: TGTGCCAGCAGTGCAGGGGCCTACAATCAGCCCCAGCATTTT
clone_size: .; d_call: .; v_call: TRBV11-2; j_call: TRBJ2-7; cdr3_aa: CASSLPGEQYF; cdr3_nt: TGTGCCAGCAGCTTGCCGGGGGAGCAGTACTTC
clone_size: once; d_call: TRBD1; v_call: TRBV10-3; j_call: TRBJ2-1; cdr3_aa: CAISESGRQGPYNEQFF; cdr3_nt: TGTGCCATCAGTGAGTCGGGAAGACAGGGTCCCTACAATGAGCAGTTCTTC
clone_size: .; d_call: TRBD1; v_call: TRBV2; j_call: TRBJ2-2; cdr3_aa: CASSGRGLGGELFF; cdr3_nt: TGTGCCAGCAGTGGCAGGGGGCTGGGCGGGGAGCTGTTTTTT
clone_size: once; d_call: TRBD2; v_call: TRBV27; j_call: TRBJ2-2; cdr3_aa: CASRPGLAGTGELFF; cdr3_nt: TGTGCCAGCAGACCGGGACTAGCGGGCACCGGGGAGCTGTTTTTT
clone_size: .; d_call: TRBD1; v_call: TRBV7-8; j_call: TRBJ1-5; cdr3_aa: CASSLGTGAFSNQPQHF; cdr3_nt: TGTGCCAGCAGCTTAGGGACAGGGGCTTTTAGCAATCAGCCCCAGCATTTT
clone_size: .; d_call: TRBD1; v_call: TRBV27; j_call: TRBJ1-2; cdr3_aa: CASSLVTGGDYGYTF; cdr3_nt: TGTGCCAGCAGTCTCGTCACAGGGGGAGACTATGGCTACACCTTC
clone_size: .; d_call: TRBD2; v_call: TRBV27; j_call: TRBJ2-7; cdr3_aa: CASSPVGGSLYEQYF; cdr3_nt: TGTGCCAGCAGTCCCGTAGGCGGGAGCCTCTACGAGCAGTACTTC
clone_size: .; d_call: .; v_call: TRBV19; j_call: TRBJ2-3; cdr3_aa: CASSISRPGTQYF; cdr3_nt: TGTGCCAGTAGTATATCTCGGCCAGGTACGCAGTATTTT
clone_size: .; d_call: TRBD1; v_call: TRBV11-2; j_call: TRBJ2-1; cdr3_aa: CASSMTGYNEQFF; cdr3_nt: TGTGCCAGCAGCATGACAGGGTACAATGAGCAGTTCTTC
clone_size: .; d_call: TRBD1; v_call: TRBV27; j_call: TRBJ1-2; cdr3_aa: CASSAGTGGYTF; cdr3_nt: TGTGCCAGCAGTGCCGGGACAGGGGGCTACACCTTC
clone_size: .; d_call: .; v_call: TRBV6-1; j_call: TRBJ1-5; cdr3_aa: CASSRRGPQPQHF; cdr3_nt: TGTGCCAGCAGCCGTAGAGGTCCCCAGCCCCAGCATTTT
clone_size: few; d_call: .; v_call: TRBV29-1; j_call: TRBJ1-2; cdr3_aa: CSDNGYTF; cdr3_nt: TGCAGTGACAATGGCTACACCTTC
clone_size: .; d_call: .; v_call: TRBV27; j_call: TRBJ1-2; cdr3_aa: CASSLSSRGGFGYTF; cdr3_nt: TGTGCCAGCAGTTTATCCTCCAGGGGTGGGTTTGGCTACACCTTC
clone_size: .; d_call: .; v_call: TRBV4-2; j_call: TRBJ1-1; cdr3_aa: CASSQELGGLGTEAFF; cdr3_nt: TGTGCCAGCAGCCAAGAGCTGGGGGGGCTTGGCACTGAAGCTTTCTTT
clone_size: once; d_call: TRBD1; v_call: TRBV4-1; j_call: TRBJ2-7; cdr3_aa: CASSQEWFGTGGHEQYF; cdr3_nt: TGCGCCAGCAGCCAAGAGTGGTTCGGGACAGGGGGCCACGAGCAGTACTTC